The 4 T cell receptor beta chains in this list originate from one sample, sequenced in a study of Ad26.COV2.S vaccination and SARS-CoV-2 variants. The sample's treatment: roughly 19 received Ad26.COV2.S at low or high dose, single or two shots; a few received placebo; per-sample allocation not given. Collection of the samples took place on day 63 after the first injection of vaccine or placebo. Method: immunoSEQ multiplex PCR; TCRdb's copy keeps in-frame clones and lacks some. The repertoire consists of around 400,000 clones, with about 88% occurring once and the leading ten covering 1.5% to 2%. The sample in question was peripheral blood, obtained in a trial of Ad26.COV2.S vaccine versus placebo. The receptor set was obtained from a person between 18 and 65 years old who received the Ad26.COV2.S COVID-19 vaccine or a placebo.

V gene TRBV7-2 combines with J gene TRBJ2-3; no clear D. The CDR3 sequence is 13 residues long. Deletions cut 6 bases from V and 5 bases from J, with 12 bases between. CDR1 SGHTA and CDR2 FQGNSA come from the germline V gene. CDR3 nucleotide sequence: TGTGCCAGCAGTTCAGGCTTCGGAGATACGCAGTATTTT. Its translation: CASSSGFGDTQYF.

The rearrangement uses TRBV28 and TRBJ2-2; 10 bases fit TRBD1. Germline V CDR1 and CDR2: MDHEN, SYDVKM. The CDR3 is 14 residues long. V gave up 9 bases and J gave up 4 bases; unmatched junction bases: 5. CDR3 residues: CASGGDRGTGELFF. CDR3 bases: TGTGCCAGTGGAGGGGACAGGGGCACCGGGGAGCTGTTTTTT.

The chain couples TRBV9 to TRBJ2-2; weak D call: TRBD2 (5 bases). Germline loops: CDR1 SGDLS, CDR2 YYNGEE. CDR3 length: 16 amino acids. Trimming took off 0 bases at V and 5 bases at J, with 14 bases between the two ends. This CDR3 is CASSVEGSVGTGELFF. For the CDR3, the DNA is TGTGCCAGCAGCGTAGAGGGTAGCGTGGGAACCGGGGAGCTGTTTTTT.

The V and J genes are TRBV7-9 and TRBJ2-1; D call uncertain. This CDR3 spans 13 amino acids. The V gene lost 4 bases and the J gene lost 3 bases, with 7 bases spanning the gap. Germline CDR1 reads SEHNR; CDR2 reads FQNEAQ (reference sequence). The chain's CDR3 is CASSSLVYNEQFF. The CDR3 bases are TGTGCCAGCAGCTCCCTTGTCTACAATGAGCAGTTCTTC.